This TCR beta chain is from a study of tumor-infiltrating lymphocytes in localized non-small cell lung cancer. Study observations and caveats: Different pieces of the same tissue were used for each assay.

The table came from immunoSEQ multiplex PCR; TCRdb's copy has only in-frame clones and leaves some out. Of 21,000 or so clones listed, roughly 66% are singletons. As concerns this clone: Antigen unknown.

Material for sequencing was lung tumor tissue. The TCR was taken from a human donor with non-small cell lung cancer.

Here the CDR3 DNA reads TGCAGCGTTGGGGGGGGGAATGGCTACACCTTC. It translates to CSVGGGNGYTF. This chain links TRBV29-1 with TRBJ1-2, with D perhaps matching TRBD1 (5 bases). The CDR3 totals 11 residues. Germline CDR1 and CDR2: SQVTM and ANQGSEA. Trimming removed 4 bases from V and 6 bases from J, with 9 bases in between.